Listed here are 6 T cell receptor beta chains from one sample, sequenced in a study of blood T cell repertoires in COVID-19. Assay: immunoSEQ multiplex PCR; the TCRdb copy retains only in-frame clones and omits some. The sample carries roughly 110,000 clones, around 89% recorded once. Input material: peripheral blood. Receptors were obtained from a human donor with acute or convalescent COVID-19. The donor label of this sample is uncertain.

The chain joins TRBV6-5 to TRBJ1-6; the match to TRBD1 covers 9 bases. Germline V gives CDR1 MNHEY, CDR2 SVGAGI. The V and J ends lost 0 bases and 9 bases, in that order; junction bases with no gene match: 6. There are 16 residues in the CDR3. CDR3 in amino acids: CASSYSKGTGPSPLHF. The CDR3 DNA sequence: TGTGCCAGCAGTTACTCGAAAGGGACAGGGCCTTCACCCCTCCACTTT.

The chain has TRBV7-9 and TRBJ1-1; 8 nucleotides match TRBD1. Losses at the gene ends were 4 bases for V and 0 bases for J; bases not matched to a gene: 1. There are 14 residues in the CDR3. CDR1 is SEHNR and CDR2 is FQNEAQ in the germline V gene (reference sequence). CDR3: CASSWTGLNTEAFF. The CDR3 bases are TGTGCCAGCAGCTGGACAGGGCTGAACACTGAAGCTTTCTTT.

This chain joins TRBV11-2 and TRBJ2-1, with 11 bases identical to TRBD2. This CDR3 spans 15 amino acids. V gave up 5 bases and J gave up 8 bases; unmatched junction bases: 8. Germline-derived CDR1 and CDR2 are SGHAT and FQNNGV. The CDR3 loop reads CASSPLAGAVYEQFF. The CDR3 coding sequence is TGTGCCAGCAGCCCACTAGCGGGAGCGGTCTATGAGCAGTTCTTC. Using reference TRBV11-2 and TRBJ2-1 for the parts outside the CDR3, the full variable domain is EAGVAQSPRYKIIEKRQSVAFWCNPISGHATLYWYQQILGQGPKLLIQFQNNGVVDDSQLPKDRFSAERLKGVDSTLKIQPAKLEDSAVYLCASSPLAGAVYEQFFGPGTRLTVL.

The V gene is TRBV4-3, the J gene TRBJ2-3, with 11 bases fitting TRBD1. The CDR3 runs 16 residues. The junction had 5 bases not matched to a gene; V was cut back by 1 base and J by 5 bases. Germline assignment: CDR1 LGHNA and CDR2 YSLEER. Here the CDR3 DNA reads TGCGCCAGCAGCCAAGGGACAGGGGGCGAGGGAGATACGCAGTATTTT. Amino acid sequence: CASSQGTGGEGDTQYF.

This chain uses TRBV6-2 or TRBV6-3 with TRBJ2-5, with 14 nucleotides matching TRBD2. After removal of 4 bases from V and 3 bases from J, the junction contained 10 bases not matched to a gene. Germline V CDR1 and CDR2: MNHEY, SVGEGT. The CDR3 consists of 18 residues. CDR3 protein: CASSFPPGTSGSKETQYF. In DNA, the CDR3 is TGTGCCAGCAGTTTCCCTCCTGGGACTAGCGGGAGTAAAGAGACCCAGTACTTC.

This chain links TRBV5-4 with TRBJ2-6; 7 nucleotides match TRBD2. With 3 bases clipped from V and 1 base from J, the junction kept 13 bases outside the gene matches. The germline V gene encodes CDR1 SGHNT and CDR2 YYREEE (reference sequence). The CDR3 contains 19 residues. In DNA form, the CDR3 reads TGTGCCAGCAGCTCTCCAGGACTAGTGGGTTATTCTGGGGCCAACGTCCTGACTTTC. Translating it yields CASSSPGLVGYSGANVLTF.